This entry concerns a single T cell receptor beta chain. Its antigen target is currently unknown. No qualities accompany the bases; no much larger clone lies one base away. Via the germline V gene (reference sequence), CDR1 is SEHNR and CDR2 FQNEAQ. V is shortened by 5 bases, J by 3 bases, and the region joining them spans 13 bases. The CDR3 runs 15 amino acids, cysteine and phenylalanine included. Just CDR3 DNA is preserved here, 45 bases in frame from base 1. The trial excluded patients who had a history of autoimmune disease or who were on systemic immunosuppression. Peripheral blood for TCR sequencing was drawn from every dose cohort at baseline, at cycle 4 day 1 and at cycle 7 day 1. The samples were taken from a phase I, first-in-human, multicenter, open-label dose-escalation trial of ivuxolimab. The trial enrolled adults with locally advanced or metastatic head and neck squamous cell, hepatocellular, melanoma or renal cell carcinoma. Before TCR sequencing, CD4+ T cells and CD8+ T cells from peripheral blood were sorted into separate populations.

The entry originates in a study of OX40 agonist ivuxolimab in advanced cancers. Background for the entire study: Ivuxolimab, which targeted the costimulatory receptor OX40 (CD134), was an agonistic, fully human IgG2 monoclonal antibody. Intravenous ivuxolimab was administered to patients every 2 weeks at six dose levels: 0.01, 0.1, 0.3, 1.5, 3 and 10 mg/kg. Of the roughly 52 patients in dose escalation, about 20 had hepatocellular carcinoma, roughly 15 had melanoma, 9 had renal cell carcinoma and 9 had head and neck cancer. The dose-escalation cohort was 82.7% male with a mean age of approximately 59 years, ranging from about 23 to 85. Prior anti-PD-1, anti-PD-L1 or anti-CTLA-4 therapy was permitted, and checkpoint inhibitors had been received by about two fifths of dose-escalation patients. Partial responses occurred in three dose-escalation patients, of whom one had hepatocellular carcinoma and two had cutaneous melanoma. Peripheral TCRbeta sequencing aimed to test whether ivuxolimab altered TCR sequence diversity and caused clonal T-cell expansion. The monotherapy dose-escalation portion (N of about 50 patients) of the phase I ivuxolimab trial is reported in the paper.

To sequence the TCRbeta CDR3 region, genomic DNA was isolated from the sorted cells. The immunoSEQ Assay was used to sequence the TCRbeta CDR3 regions. Entries here come from immuneACCESS through TCRdb and include only in-frame sequences with V and J called. Some clones fail to appear in such tables; in the studies checked, an unresolved V gene covers under half of the shortfall, and the cause of the remainder is unknown. This sample is represented by around 77,000 clones; around nine tenths of them were singletons. The top ten hold around 6.1% of the sample. General conclusions and limits of the study: The antigen specificity of the clonally expanded peripheral T cells was not determined. Low levels of normalized T-cell clonal expansion were also shown by some nonresponding patients. In partial responders in the 0.1-3.0 mg/kg groups, normalized peripheral clonal expansion was found to be among the lowest, especially among CD8+ T cells. At doses of 0.1 to 3.0 mg/kg, clonal expansion of both CD4+ and CD8+ blood T cells was observed from baseline to week 6. After ivuxolimab, expanded clones were on average more numerous among CD8+ T cells than among CD4+ T cells.

The sequence was obtained from an adult with an advanced solid tumor such as melanoma, head and neck, liver or kidney cancer. The chain is assembled from TRBV7-9 and TRBJ2-2; the D call is tentative, TRBD1 or TRBD2, as each matches 5 bases. Sequenced material: CD4+ or CD8+ T cells sorted from blood, taken in a trial of the OX40 agonist ivuxolimab. The DNA sequence reads TGTGCCAGCAGCACGGAACTAGGGGACACCGGGGAGCTGTTTTTT. Its protein product is CASSTELGDTGELFF.